What follows are 28 T cell receptor beta chains derived from one specimen sequenced in a study of blood T cell repertoires in COVID-19. Clones were sequenced by immunoSEQ multiplex PCR, and TCRdb holds only the in-frame ones, with some missing. Among about 35,000 clones listed, more than 70% were seen once. Sequences were obtained from peripheral blood. The receptors shown here come from a human donor in a cohort sampled during active COVID-19.

The chain employs TRBV3-1 (or the pseudogene TRBV3-2) and TRBJ1-2; D gene unclear. V was pared by 2 bases and J by 4 bases, with 14 bases between. There are 15 residues in the CDR3. Germline V CDR1 and CDR2: LGHDT, YNNKEL (reference sequence). In DNA, the CDR3 is TGTGCCAGCAGCCAACTTGCCGGTTCTTTCTATGGCTACACCTTC. This translates into CASSQLAGSFYGYTF.

V and J are TRBV28 and TRBJ1-5, with 8 bases matching TRBD1. Trimming removed 6 bases from V and 3 bases from J; junction bases left unmatched: 13. The CDR3 spans 17 residues. Germline V gene lookup returns CDR1 MDHEN and CDR2 SYDVKM. The CDR3 region has the DNA TGTGCCAGCAGAGGGACTGGACAGGGCGGAAACAATCAGCCCCAGCATTTT. Protein: CASRGTGQGGNNQPQHF.

The chain has TRBV12-3 or TRBV12-4 and TRBJ2-7; no reliable D call. V was clipped by 5 bases and J by 5 bases, with 10 bases between them. The CDR3 runs 12 residues. CDR3 protein: CASSVGQDEQYF. CDR3 DNA: TGTGCCAGCAGTGTGGGTCAGGACGAGCAGTACTTC.

V usage is TRBV10-1 and J usage is TRBJ1-2; 7 bases fit TRBD1. This CDR3 comprises 13 residues. CDR1 and CDR2 (germline): WNHNN, SYGVQD (reference sequence). V was pared by 5 bases and J by 6 bases, with 6 bases of the junction left unmatched. This CDR3 is CASSPPGQHGYTF. CDR3 DNA sequence: TGCGCCAGCAGTCCACCGGGACAGCATGGCTACACCTTC.

This sequence joins TRBV7-9 and TRBJ2-1, with 8 nucleotides matching TRBD1. This CDR3 is 16 amino acids long. Looked up from germline, CDR1 is SEHNR and CDR2 is FQNEAQ (reference sequence). V lost 4 bases and J lost 0; bases outside the gene matches: 5. CDR3 nucleotides: TGTGCCAGCAGCTCCGGACAGGGCAGCTCCTACAATGAGCAGTTCTTC. It encodes CASSSGQGSSYNEQFF.

The count of this clone is one. The chain couples TRBV7-8 to TRBJ1-2, with 8 bases fitting TRBD1. This CDR3 has 15 amino acids. Germline V gives CDR1 SGHVS, CDR2 FQNEAQ. Unmatched junction bases numbered 11, after V lost 5 bases and J lost 6 bases. The CDR3 DNA sequence: TGTGCCAGCAGCCCCCAGGGGACAGGCGCCGATGGCTACACCTTC. Its protein is CASSPQGTGADGYTF.

This chain links TRBV20-1 with TRBJ2-2, with 10 bases matching TRBD2. The J segment lost 0 bases and the V segment lost 3 bases, leaving 7 bases of the junction unmatched. This CDR3 comprises 17 residues. The V gene's germline CDR1 is DFQATT and CDR2 SNEGSKA (reference sequence). CDR3 in DNA: TGCAGTGCTAGTCGCCTAGCGGGGGCCTCGAACACCGGGGAGCTGTTTTTT. Protein sequence: CSASRLAGASNTGELFF.

The chain uses TRBV3-1 (or the pseudogene TRBV3-2) and TRBJ1-1, with TRBD1 as a possible D gene (6 bases). The CDR3 runs to 14 residues. The germline gives CDR1 LGHDT, CDR2 YNNKEL (reference sequence). V shed 6 bases and J shed 1 base, with 12 bases lying between them. The CDR3 region has the DNA TGTGCCAGCAGGGGGAAGACAGGGAACACTGAAGCTTTCTTT. Translation gives CASRGKTGNTEAFF.

The gene calls are TRBV10-1 and TRBJ2-7; 7 positions match TRBD1. In germline, CDR1 is WNHNN, CDR2 SYGVQD (reference sequence). The junction had 4 bases not matched to a gene; V was cut back by 9 bases and J by 5 bases. The CDR3 has 11 residues. The CDR3 region has the DNA TGCGCCAGTCCGGGACAGAACGAGCAGTACTTC. Protein product: CASPGQNEQYF.

The chain links TRBV10-3 to TRBJ1-1; 7 positions match TRBD1. The junction had 7 bases not matched to a gene; V was cut back by 6 bases and J by 0 bases. CDR3 length: 15 amino acids. Looked up from germline, CDR1 is ENHRY and CDR2 is SYGVKD. The CDR3 loop reads CAISGGQSVNTEAFF. CDR3 bases: TGTGCCATCAGCGGGGGACAGTCAGTGAACACTGAAGCTTTCTTT.

This sequence joins TRBV3-1 (or the pseudogene TRBV3-2) and TRBJ1-1; D ambiguous. This CDR3 contains 13 residues. Trimming cost V 1 base and J 2 bases, with 5 bases left between them. From germline, CDR1 is LGHDT and CDR2 YNNKEL (reference sequence). The CDR3 DNA is TGTGCCAGCAGCCAAGGGCCTAACACTGAAGCTTTCTTT. Residues: CASSQGPNTEAFF.

The V call is TRBV7-2, the J call TRBJ1-6, with 8 bases fitting TRBD1. The CDR3 length is 13 residues. V was pared by 4 bases and J by 10 bases, with 3 bases of the junction left unmatched. Germline-derived CDR1 and CDR2 are SGHTA and FQGNSA. In DNA, the CDR3 is TGTGCCAGCAGCTGGGACAGGCAATCACCCCTCCACTTT. Translated: CASSWDRQSPLHF.

The rearrangement links TRBV5-1 to TRBJ1-2, with D perhaps TRBD1 (5 bases). V shed 0 bases and J shed 5 bases, with 5 bases lying between them. The CDR3 consists of 12 residues. From germline, CDR1 is SGHRS and CDR2 YFSETQ. CDR3 DNA: TGCGCCAGCAGCTTGGGACAGTATGGCTACACCTTC. This codes for CASSLGQYGYTF.

J is TRBJ1-1 and V is TRBV5-5, with D unresolved. Germline CDR1 reads SGHKS; CDR2 reads YYEKEE (reference sequence). The CDR3 contains 14 residues. Trimming left V 4 bases short and J 0 bases short, with 10 bases between. In DNA, the CDR3 is TGTGCCAGCAGCCCCGGGAATTTGAACACTGAAGCTTTCTTT. Protein: CASSPGNLNTEAFF.

The chain has TRBV18 and TRBJ2-7; 11 bases map to TRBD1. The CDR3 loop spans 14 amino acids. The germline gives CDR1 KGHSH, CDR2 LQKENI. Trimming cost V 5 bases and J 6 bases; bases outside gene matches: 6. CDR3 nucleotides: TGTGCCAGCTCAGCGGACAGGGGGCTGGGCGAGCAGTACTTC. This sequence encodes CASSADRGLGEQYF.

This sequence joins TRBV29-1 and TRBJ2-2; possibly TRBD1 for D (6 bases). The CDR3 loop spans 14 amino acids. Deletions cut 5 bases from V and 2 bases from J, with 12 bases between. Germline CDR1 SQVTM, CDR2 ANQGSEA. The CDR3 bases are TGCAGCGTTAATCCAGGGGTCAACACCGGGGAGCTGTTTTTT. Protein: CSVNPGVNTGELFF.

This clone was counted a single time. The V call is TRBV15, the J call TRBJ2-7; 7 bases are shared with TRBD2. Unmatched junction bases numbered 9, after V lost 1 base and J lost 3 bases. Germline loops: CDR1 LNHNV, CDR2 YYDKDF (reference sequence). This CDR3 has 16 amino acids. The CDR3 nucleotides read TGTGCCACCAGCAGAGCTCGCGGGGGAGGGGACTACGAGCAGTACTTC. This encodes CATSRARGGGDYEQYF.

This chain uses TRBV29-1 with TRBJ2-5, with 7 bases that match TRBD1. The CDR3 runs to 13 residues. Looked up from germline, CDR1 is SQVTM and CDR2 is ANQGSEA. Unmatched junction bases numbered 3, after V lost 4 bases and J lost 1 base. The CDR3 DNA reads as TGCAGCGTTGTGACAGGGTCCCAAGAGACCCAGTACTTC. Translated, it gives CSVVTGSQETQYF.

J is TRBJ2-7 and V is TRBV6-5; the D gene is possibly TRBD2 (7 bases). The CDR3 length is 15 residues. Trimming took off 6 bases at V and 3 bases at J, with 18 bases between the two ends. CDR1 and CDR2 from the germline V gene are MNHEY and SVGAGI. As DNA, the CDR3 is TGTGCCAGCAGCCCGCTGGGGGGGGGCCTCTACGAGCAGTACTTC. Translating gives CASSPLGGGLYEQYF.

The CDR3, as DNA: TGTGCCAGCAGTTTATGGCCGAGCAATGAGCAGTTCTTC. This codes for CASSLWPSNEQFF. The chain employs TRBV28 and TRBJ2-1; D gene unclear. Germline V gives CDR1 MDHEN, CDR2 SYDVKM. This CDR3 is 13 amino acids long. Deletions cut 0 bases from V and 6 bases from J, with 6 bases between.

This chain connects TRBV7-2 to TRBJ2-1; 8 nucleotides align to TRBD1. Losses at the gene ends were 5 bases for V and 4 bases for J; bases not matched to a gene: 7. The V gene's germline CDR1 is SGHTA and CDR2 FQGNSA. This CDR3 is built from 15 residues. DNA of the CDR3: TGTGCCAGCAGCCCGACAGGGGCCGCATACAATGAGCAGTTCTTC. Protein: CASSPTGAAYNEQFF.

The rearrangement links TRBV10-3 to TRBJ1-2; 7 bases agree with TRBD1. The J segment lost 4 bases and the V segment lost 2 bases, leaving 4 bases of the junction unmatched. There are 14 residues in the CDR3. Germline lookup yields CDR1 ENHRY and CDR2 SYGVKD. The CDR3 sequence: CAISEPQGTYGYTF. The CDR3 DNA sequence: TGTGCCATCAGTGAGCCACAGGGGACCTATGGCTACACCTTC.

The chain is built from TRBV5-1 and TRBJ2-5; D possibly corresponds to TRBD2 (5 bases). The CDR3 extends over 14 amino acids. Germline V CDR1 and CDR2: SGHRS, YFSETQ. V was trimmed by 4 bases and J by 1 base, leaving 11 bases between them. The CDR3 region is CASSLRTGQETQYF. The CDR3 bases are TGCGCCAGCAGCCTACGGACTGGCCAAGAGACCCAGTACTTC.

The chain links TRBV18 to TRBJ2-7; 10 nucleotides line up with TRBD1. This CDR3 has 17 amino acids. Germline loops: CDR1 KGHSH, CDR2 LQKENI. V shed 3 bases and J 5 bases; nucleotides not matched to a gene: 13. The CDR3 DNA sequence: TGTGCCAGCTCACCCCTCGGACAGGGGGTAACGAGCCACGAGCAGTACTTC. Protein product: CASSPLGQGVTSHEQYF.

The chain joins TRBV18 to TRBJ2-7; the match to TRBD1 covers 7 bases. This CDR3 comprises 14 residues. Germline CDR1 KGHSH, CDR2 LQKENI. V trimming: 3 bases; J trimming: 0 bases; junction bases outside the gene matches: 2. The CDR3 sequence: CASSPSGGSYEQYF. CDR3 DNA sequence: TGTGCCAGCTCACCGTCAGGGGGCTCCTACGAGCAGTACTTC.

The V and J genes are TRBV19 and TRBJ1-5; 7 nucleotides agree with TRBD1. This CDR3 has 16 amino acids. Per the germline V gene, CDR1 is LNHDA and CDR2 is SQIVND (reference sequence). J was trimmed by 0 bases and V by 7 bases; bases with no gene match: 9. The DNA for the CDR3 is TGTGCCAGTATAGGGGGGACAGTATATAGCAATCAGCCCCAGCATTTT. Translation gives CASIGGTVYSNQPQHF.

J is TRBJ2-7 and V is TRBV6-1; maybe TRBD2 (5 bases). Trimming cost V 3 bases and J 2 bases, with 11 bases left between them. The CDR3 totals 14 residues. Per germline, CDR1 MNHNS and CDR2 SASEGT. The CDR3 region is CASSETGRTYEQYF. The CDR3 DNA sequence: TGTGCCAGCAGTGAGACGGGAAGAACCTACGAGCAGTACTTC.

The chain uses TRBV27 and TRBJ2-1, with TRBD2 identical over 12 bases. CDR3 length: 16 amino acids. Germline-derived CDR1 and CDR2 are MNHEY and SMNVEV (reference sequence). J gave up 4 bases and V 10 bases, and 11 bases lay outside the gene matches. This chain's CDR3 is CATQGPLAGGYNEQFF. In nucleotides, the CDR3 is TGTGCCACCCAGGGTCCCCTAGCGGGGGGGTACAATGAGCAGTTCTTC.